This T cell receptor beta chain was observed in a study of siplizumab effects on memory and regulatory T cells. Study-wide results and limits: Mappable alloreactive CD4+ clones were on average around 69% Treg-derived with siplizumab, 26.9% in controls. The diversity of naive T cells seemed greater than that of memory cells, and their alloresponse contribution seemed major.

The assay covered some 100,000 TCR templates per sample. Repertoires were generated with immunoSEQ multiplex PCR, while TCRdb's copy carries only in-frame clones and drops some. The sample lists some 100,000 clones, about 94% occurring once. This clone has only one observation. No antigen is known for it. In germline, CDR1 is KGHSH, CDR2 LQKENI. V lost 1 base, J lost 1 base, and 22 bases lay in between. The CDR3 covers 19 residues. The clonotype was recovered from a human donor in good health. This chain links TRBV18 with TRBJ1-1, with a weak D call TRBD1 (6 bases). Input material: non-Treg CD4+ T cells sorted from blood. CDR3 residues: CASSPQHLQGGVQNTEAFF. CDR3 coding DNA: TGTGCCAGCTCACCACAACACTTACAGGGTGGGGTACAGAACACTGAAGCTTTCTTT.